This T cell receptor beta chain was sequenced for a study of T cells in Graves' hyperthyroidism and ophthalmopathy. PBMCs stemmed from less than 13 ml fresh peripheral blood. This clonotype was counted at least ten times. Germline CDR1 reads SNHLY; CDR2 reads FYNNEI. This CDR3 is built from 15 residues. V was shortened by 3 bases and J by 1 base, with 11 bases between the two germline ends. The source material, RNA transcripts, was used to amplify TCR beta CDR3 regions. Using the HTBI primer set, a first-round RT-PCR was run on the TCR CDR3. In TCRdb, the multiplex PCR reads were re-called with MiXCR into one record per CDR3 protein. This table has fewer than 400,000 distinct CDR3 sequences, about 15% appearing once.

Sequencing was performed on blood. This TCR was sampled from a woman between 18 and 29 years old with Graves' hyperthyroidism that later progressed to Graves' ophthalmopathy. The rearrangement uses TRBV2 and TRBJ2-3; D perhaps matches TRBD2 (6 bases). Here the CDR3 reads CASSEEGRGTDTQYF. The CDR3 DNA is TGTGCCAGCAGTGAGGAGGGAAGGGGCACAGATACGCAGTATTTT.